The next 3 T cell receptor beta chains were all read from a single sample in a study of human T cells and chemical hapten exposure. Time point meaning: pre-sensitization, week 0. Described treatment: therapeutic diphenylcyclopropenone sensitization with weekly scalp DPC. The study extracted total RNA from unfractionated whole blood. MiXCR was run by TCRdb on the RACE reads, yielding one entry per CDR3 protein. The profile shows roughly 50,000 distinct CDR3 sequences, around a tenth of them singletons. The sequences come from whole blood, collected in connection with sensitization to the hapten diphenylcyclopropenone (DPC). Receptors originate from a woman aged 25 to 39 with alopecia areata. Some clones in this sample may be carry-over from other donors' samples.

The chain recombines TRBV6-2 or TRBV6-3 with TRBJ2-4; no definite D call. The germline V gene encodes CDR1 MNHEY and CDR2 SVGEGT. Trimming stripped 8 bases from V and 12 bases from J, with 17 bases between. The CDR3 extends over 12 amino acids. CDR3 protein: CASGQDPEDQYF. CDR3 DNA: TGTGCCAGCGGCCAGGACCCCGAAGATCAGTACTTC.

The table lists this clonotype with many counts. This rearrangement joins TRBV10-3 to TRBJ1-1; D gene ambiguous. CDR3 length: 13 amino acids. V dropped 6 bases and J dropped 1 base, with 9 bases sitting between them. Per germline, CDR1 ENHRY and CDR2 SYGVKD. The CDR3 reads CAIRETANTEAFF. CDR3 coding DNA: TGTGCCATCAGGGAAACAGCGAACACTGAAGCTTTCTTT.

This clonotype was observed many times. The genes are TRBV6-2 or TRBV6-3 and TRBJ1-2; possible D gene TRBD1, 6 bases. The germline CDR1 and CDR2 sequences are MNHEY and SVGEGT. CDR3 length: 14 residues. V dropped 11 bases and J dropped 3 bases, with 19 bases sitting between them. In DNA form, the CDR3 reads TGTGCCTGCGAGAGCCCCGGGGGCTACTATGGCTACACCTTC. It codes for CACESPGGYYGYTF.